Listed below are T cell receptor beta chains from one sample, sequenced in a study of T cell responses to AZD1222 COVID-19 vaccine. The data were produced by immunoSEQ multiplex PCR, yet TCRdb's version contains in-frame clones alone and is incomplete. The data show 200,000 to 250,000 clones, under 95% seen once. Source: peripheral blood, taken on day 0 of MenACWY control vaccination. The receptors were sampled from an adult in good health. Both conserved end residues are part of each CDR3. A D gene is named only where the DNA matches it firmly. Size is omitted from some rows. Given values are once, few, many or a class for expanded clones.

V,D,size,J,CDR3,DNA
TRBV2,-,-,TRBJ1-2,CASSEARGYTF,TGTGCCAGCAGTGAAGCGCGGGGCTACACCTTC
TRBV7-2,-,-,TRBJ1-2,CASSLGGGLGGYTF,TGTGCCAGCAGCTTAGGGGGGGGCCTGGGCGGCTACACCTTC
TRBV5-1,-,-,TRBJ1-1,CASSEGRVFTEAFF,TGCGCCAGCAGCGAGGGTCGGGTTTTCACTGAAGCTTTCTTT
TRBV18,TRBD1,-,TRBJ2-7,CASSPPDRGNHLVREQYF,TGTGCCAGCTCACCACCGGACAGGGGGAACCATTTGGTCCGCGAGCAGTACTTC
TRBV6-5,-,-,TRBJ1-1,CASSYSNEGNTEAFF,TGTGCCAGCAGTTACTCGAACGAGGGTAACACTGAAGCTTTCTTT
TRBV6-6,-,-,TRBJ1-2,CASSLRPFEAAGGSGYTF,TGTGCCAGCAGTCTACGACCTTTCGAGGCAGCAGGTGGTTCGGGCTACACCTTC
TRBV7-9,-,-,TRBJ1-4,CASSLAAGSNEKLFF,TGTGCCAGCAGCTTAGCAGCAGGGTCTAATGAAAAACTGTTTTTT
TRBV6-4,-,once,TRBJ1-1,CASSGGGTEAFF,TGTGCCAGCAGTGGAGGAGGTACTGAAGCTTTCTTT
TRBV30,-,-,TRBJ1-3,CAWSAGGQGNTIYF,TGTGCCTGGAGTGCTGGGGGCCAAGGAAACACCATATATTTT
TRBV5-5,TRBD1,-,TRBJ2-4,CASSLGTGGHIQYF,TGTGCCAGCAGCTTGGGTACAGGGGGCCACATTCAGTACTTC
TRBV2,-,-,TRBJ1-1,CASTPGPNTEAFF,TGTGCCAGCACCCCGGGGCCGAACACTGAAGCTTTCTTT
TRBV5-4,-,few,TRBJ2-2,CASSTPSGPNTGELFF,TGTGCCAGCAGCACCCCGAGTGGGCCGAACACCGGGGAGCTGTTTTTT
TRBV7-8,-,once,TRBJ1-1,CASSQVRGGGTEAFF,TGTGCCAGCAGCCAAGTCCGGGGGGGAGGCACTGAAGCTTTCTTT
TRBV7-9,TRBD1,once,TRBJ1-1,CASSLKDRGLTEAFF,TGTGCCAGCAGCCTAAAGGACAGGGGGCTGACTGAAGCTTTCTTT
TRBV30,TRBD1,-,TRBJ1-2,CAWSDRGLRNYGYTF,TGTGCCTGGAGTGACAGGGGACTAAGGAACTATGGCTACACCTTC
TRBV19,-,-,TRBJ1-2,CASSIVNRNYGYTF,TGTGCCAGTAGTATCGTAAACAGAAACTATGGCTACACCTTC
TRBV15,-,-,TRBJ2-3,CATSRGTDTQYF,TGTGCCACCAGCAGAGGCACAGATACGCAGTATTTT
TRBV19,-,-,TRBJ1-2,CASSLDGINYGYTF,TGTGCCAGTAGTCTGGACGGCATTAACTATGGCTACACCTTC
TRBV19,-,-,TRBJ1-6,CASSIEGWGSPLHF,TGTGCCAGTAGTATAGAGGGGTGGGGCTCACCCCTCCACTTT
TRBV5-4,-,-,TRBJ1-6,CASSFYNRGDSPLHF,TGTGCCAGCAGCTTCTATAATAGGGGTGATTCACCCCTCCACTTT
TRBV14,-,-,TRBJ2-1,CASSQAGTYNEQFF,TGTGCCAGCAGCCAAGCTGGGACCTACAATGAGCAGTTCTTC
TRBV2,TRBD2,-,TRBJ2-7,CASSDRGTSFTEQYF,TGTGCCAGCAGTGATAGGGGGACTAGCTTCACCGAGCAGTACTTC
TRBV12-3/TRBV12-4,-,-,TRBJ1-2,CASSLSGERGYTF,TGTGCCAGCAGTTTGTCAGGGGAGCGTGGCTACACCTTC
TRBV3-1/TRBV3-2,TRBD1,-,TRBJ1-2,CASSRGAGGVGVNYGYTF,TGTGCCAGCAGCCGAGGGGCAGGGGGCGTGGGGGTGAACTATGGCTACACCTTC
TRBV28,TRBD1,-,TRBJ1-4,CASSSPQDRGRTNEKLFF,TGTGCCAGCAGTTCACCCCAGGACAGGGGGCGAACTAATGAAAAACTGTTTTTT
TRBV27,-,-,TRBJ2-7,CASSLKGGYEQYF,TGTGCCAGCAGTTTAAAGGGGGGCTACGAGCAGTACTTC
TRBV12-5,TRBD1,once,TRBJ1-4,CASGQGQGNEKLFF,TGTGCTAGTGGCCAGGGACAGGGAAATGAAAAACTGTTTTTT